Below are 6 T cell receptor beta chains sequenced from a single sample in a study of T cells in Graves' hyperthyroidism and ophthalmopathy. RNA transcripts served as the template for amplifying TCR beta CDR3 regions. Primed by the HTBI set, a first-round RT-PCR was run on the TCR CDR3. TCRdb reprocessed the multiplex PCR reads with MiXCR, giving one entry per CDR3 protein. Here the sample spans about 840,000 distinct CDR3 sequences, 38% being singletons. The sequenced sample consisted of blood. Every receptor here comes from a man aged 18 to 29 with Graves' hyperthyroidism.

This clonotype was picked up a small number of times. The CDR3 region has the DNA TGCAGTGCTAGTAGAGCCGACCAGTCACAAGAGACCCAGTACTTC. This translates into CSASRADQSQETQYF. The rearrangement links TRBV20-1 to TRBJ2-5; D unresolved. CDR3 length equals 15 residues. V gave up 3 bases and J gave up 2 bases, with 16 bases separating them. The germline V gene encodes CDR1 DFQATT and CDR2 SNEGSKA (reference sequence).

V and J are TRBV7-9 and TRBJ2-5; no definite D call. Trimming pared 0 bases from V and 2 bases from J, leaving 13 bases between. In germline, CDR1 is SEHNR, CDR2 FQNEAQ (reference sequence). The CDR3 has 16 residues. The CDR3 DNA sequence: TGTGCCAGCAGCTTAGCCCCGACCCAAGCGCAAGAGACCCAGTACTTC. Translating gives CASSLAPTQAQETQYF.

Only one count was recorded for this clonotype. This sequence joins TRBV29-1 and TRBJ1-2; 7 bases line up with TRBD1. The germline CDR1 and CDR2 sequences are SQVTM and ANQGSEA. This CDR3 is 13 amino acids long. The ends lost 6 bases at V and 3 bases at J; junction bases unmatched: 7. This chain's CDR3 is CSVLLQGDYGYTF. The DNA for the CDR3 is TGCAGCGTCCTCCTTCAGGGGGACTATGGCTACACCTTC.

At least ten counts were recorded for this clonotype. The genes are TRBV9 and TRBJ1-1, with D hard to call. V was clipped by 6 bases and J by 2 bases, with 8 bases between them. Germline-derived CDR1 and CDR2 are SGDLS and YYNGEE. The length of the CDR3 is 12 residues. The CDR3: CASKGGNTEAFF. CDR3 nucleotide sequence: TGTGCCAGCAAAGGTGGAAACACTGAAGCTTTCTTT.

As for this clonotype: Just one base apart from a much larger clone, this may be a read error. This chain joins TRBV10-2 and TRBJ2-7; D not certain. Germline loops: CDR1 WSHSY, CDR2 SAAADI. Trimming took 4 bases from V and 6 from J, leaving 7 bases between them. The CDR3 loop spans 11 amino acids. The CDR3 coding sequence is TGCGCCAGCAGTGGGTCGGCCGAGCAGTACTTC. It codes for CASSGSAEQYF.

The rearrangement uses TRBV20-1 and TRBJ1-4; no definite D call. V lost 5 bases, J lost 10 bases, and 11 bases lay in between. CDR3 length equals 11 residues. Germline lookup yields CDR1 DFQATT and CDR2 SNEGSKA (reference sequence). The CDR3 sequence: CSAWTDGKLFF. DNA for the CDR3: TGCAGTGCTTGGACGGATGGAAAACTGTTTTTT.